A single sample is the source of the 27 T cell receptor beta chains below, sequenced in a study of Ad26.COV2.S vaccination and SARS-CoV-2 variants. Treatment specified: approximately 18 received Ad26.COV2.S at low or high dose, single or two shots; roughly 5 received placebo; per-sample allocation not given. Sampling was done on day 63 after the first vaccine or placebo injection. This table comes from immunoSEQ multiplex PCR, and its TCRdb copy is limited to in-frame clones, with some not included. Among around 450,000 clones, roughly 89% were seen once, and the ten largest hold about 2.7%. The starting material was peripheral blood, obtained in a trial of Ad26.COV2.S vaccine versus placebo. These receptors came from a person between 18 and 60 years old who received the Ad26.COV2.S COVID-19 vaccine or a placebo.

This clone was detected only once. V gene TRBV5-5 combines with J gene TRBJ1-4, with D uncertain. Germline CDR1 reads SGHKS; CDR2 reads YYEKEE (reference sequence). The CDR3 covers 15 residues. V gave up 4 bases and J gave up 15 bases, with 25 bases separating them. DNA for the CDR3: TGTGCCAGCAGCAATCAACTCCCGCCCGCGTTTGAGTTGTTTTTT. Translating it yields CASSNQLPPAFELFF.

The rearrangement uses TRBV7-3 and TRBJ2-1, with 10 bases that match TRBD2. CDR1 SGHTA and CDR2 FQGTGA come from the germline V gene. V was clipped by 5 bases and J by 4 bases; unmatched bases: 5. CDR3 length: 15 residues. The CDR3 reads CASSPGLAEYNEQFF. As DNA, the CDR3 is TGTGCCAGCAGCCCCGGACTAGCGGAATACAATGAGCAGTTCTTC.

The chain employs TRBV11-2 and TRBJ2-3; D is uncertain. Germline-derived CDR1 and CDR2 are SGHAT and FQNNGV. Trimming shortened V by 6 bases and J by 2 bases, and 18 bases separated the two germline ends. This CDR3 has 16 amino acids. The CDR3: CASRPKTRGSTDTQYF. The DNA for the CDR3 is TGTGCCAGCAGACCGAAGACTCGCGGTTCCACAGATACGCAGTATTTT.

J is TRBJ2-4 and V is TRBV9; D is unclear. Trimming took 3 bases from V and 6 from J, leaving 10 bases between them. The CDR3 consists of 13 residues. CDR1 and CDR2 (germline): SGDLS, YYNGEE. CDR3 residues: CASSDNTINIQYF. The CDR3 DNA follows: TGTGCCAGCAGCGACAATACTATAAACATTCAGTACTTC.

The chain uses TRBV5-1 and TRBJ2-1, with D unclear. Trimming cost V 2 bases and J 9 bases, with 12 bases left between them. This CDR3 comprises 13 residues. The germline gives CDR1 SGHRS, CDR2 YFSETQ. This chain's CDR3 is CASSFVGWGEQFF. The CDR3 DNA is TGCGCCAGCAGCTTTGTGGGTTGGGGTGAGCAGTTCTTC.

The V call is TRBV7-2, the J call TRBJ2-1; TRBD1 matches 10 bases. V was pared by 7 bases and J by 2 bases, with 5 bases of the junction left unmatched. In germline, CDR1 is SGHTA, CDR2 FQGNSA. The CDR3 loop spans 15 amino acids. The CDR3 here is CASTDRGQAYNEQFF. The CDR3 DNA sequence: TGTGCCAGCACCGACAGGGGGCAAGCCTACAATGAGCAGTTCTTC.

The V call is TRBV2, the J call TRBJ2-4, with 10 bases identical to TRBD1. Germline V gene sequence: CDR1 SNHLY, CDR2 FYNNEI. V was pared by 5 bases and J by 8 bases, with 9 bases of the junction left unmatched. This CDR3 contains 15 residues. The CDR3 DNA reads TGTGCCAGCAGTTACGTGACAGGGGGCGCGGACATTCAGTACTTC. Translated, it gives CASSYVTGGADIQYF.

The J gene is TRBJ1-6, the V gene TRBV5-1, with TRBD1 identical over 8 bases. The V gene end was trimmed by 2 bases and the J gene end by 6 bases; junction bases not matched to a gene: 4. From germline, CDR1 is SGHRS and CDR2 YFSETQ. The CDR3 has 15 amino acids. CDR3 loop: CASSLFGTGNSPLHF. The CDR3 bases are TGCGCCAGCAGCTTATTCGGGACAGGTAATTCACCCCTCCACTTT.

The chain employs TRBV29-1 and TRBJ2-2; 14 bases fit TRBD2. This CDR3 is 17 amino acids long. Germline V gene sequence: CDR1 SQVTM, CDR2 ANQGSEA. V trimming: 3 bases; J trimming: 5 bases; junction bases outside the gene matches: 8. Written as DNA, the CDR3 is TGCAGCGTTGACCTCGGGACTAGCGGGAGAGGAACCGGGGAGCTGTTTTTT. Its protein is CSVDLGTSGRGTGELFF.

The V gene is TRBV5-1, the J gene TRBJ2-2; D not certain. Germline V gene sequence: CDR1 SGHRS, CDR2 YFSETQ. Trimming pared 5 bases from V and 4 bases from J, leaving 9 bases between. The CDR3 has 13 amino acids. The CDR3 DNA reads TGCGCCAGCAGTGGCGATGGCACCGGGGAGCTGTTTTTT. Residues: CASSGDGTGELFF.

V gene TRBV28 combines with J gene TRBJ1-2; TRBD1 matches 8 bases. The CDR3 is 15 amino acids. V was pared by 7 bases and J by 2 bases, with 9 bases of the junction left unmatched. Germline loops: CDR1 MDHEN, CDR2 SYDVKM. CDR3 amino acids: CASKGQGNTNYGYTF. DNA for the CDR3: TGTGCCAGCAAAGGACAGGGAAATACCAACTATGGCTACACCTTC.

The rearrangement uses TRBV7-3 and TRBJ2-2; 8 bases match TRBD1. The CDR3 consists of 16 residues. J was trimmed by 3 bases and V by 4 bases; bases with no gene match: 7. Germline CDR1 SGHTA, CDR2 FQGTGA. CDR3 sequence (DNA): TGTGCCAGCAGCTGGCGAGTGACAGGGGACACCGGGGAGCTGTTTTTT. It codes for CASSWRVTGDTGELFF.

The chain has TRBV7-9 and TRBJ1-3, with D unresolved. The V end was cut by 4 bases, the J end by 4 bases, with 5 bases between. Germline loops: CDR1 SEHNR, CDR2 FQNEAQ (reference sequence). The CDR3 is made up of 12 amino acids. CDR3 amino acids: CASSSTGNTIYF. The DNA of the CDR3 is TGTGCCAGCAGCTCGACAGGAAACACCATATATTTT.

The chain combines TRBV5-1 with TRBJ2-5, with unresolved D. Trimming removed 4 bases from V and 7 bases from J, with 17 bases in between. The CDR3 is made up of 14 amino acids. Germline values: CDR1 SGHRS, CDR2 YFSETQ. The CDR3 here is CASSPSLVAGTQYF. CDR3 in DNA: TGCGCCAGCAGCCCTTCGCTGGTCGCTGGGACCCAGTACTTC.

This clone has only one observation. The chain recombines TRBV6-2 or TRBV6-3 with TRBJ2-7; the D is unclear. This CDR3 is built from 12 residues. Per the germline V gene, CDR1 is MNHEY and CDR2 is SVGEGT. Trimming took 4 bases from V and 5 from J, leaving 9 bases between them. Here the CDR3 DNA reads TGTGCCAGCAGTTCGGAGAGGAACGAGCAGTACGTC. Translating gives CASSSERNEQYV.

The sample holds one count of this clone. CDR3 sequence: CATRLRHQETQYF. CDR3 in DNA: TGTGCCACCCGACTTAGGCACCAAGAGACCCAGTACTTC. The chain has TRBV2 and TRBJ2-5, with unresolved D. The germline V and J ends were trimmed by 10 bases and 0 bases, with 12 bases remaining between them. The CDR3 runs to 13 residues. The germline CDR1 and CDR2 sequences are SNHLY and FYNNEI.

Only one count was recorded for this clone. This sequence joins TRBV3-1 (or the pseudogene TRBV3-2) and TRBJ1-4; D uncertain. Germline V gene data show CDR1 as LGHDT and CDR2 as YNNKEL (reference sequence). V lost 4 bases and J 7 bases, leaving 4 bases between the germline ends. The CDR3 extends over 11 amino acids. CDR3 sequence: CASSRGEKLFF. DNA of the CDR3: TGTGCCAGCAGCCGGGGTGAAAAACTGTTTTTT.

The chain recombines TRBV28 with TRBJ1-1; no definite D call. In germline, CDR1 is MDHEN, CDR2 SYDVKM. V gave up 7 bases and J gave up 1 base, with 16 bases separating them. The CDR3 is made up of 15 amino acids. This CDR3 reads CASTSPFGRNTEAFF. CDR3 coding DNA: TGTGCCAGCACCTCCCCCTTTGGCAGGAACACTGAAGCTTTCTTT.

The DNA for the CDR3 is TGTGCCAGCAGCCTGGACAGGGGGCTTGGAAAACTGTTTTTT. Translation gives CASSLDRGLGKLFF. The gene calls are TRBV5-8 and TRBJ1-4; 11 bases are a match to TRBD1. This CDR3 comprises 14 residues. Germline V CDR1 and CDR2: SGHTS, YDEGEE. The V and J ends lost 4 bases and 10 bases, in that order; junction bases with no gene match: 6.

This clone has just one count. V usage is TRBV12-3 or TRBV12-4 and J usage is TRBJ1-3; D uncertain. This CDR3 is built from 13 residues. V was pared by 2 bases and J by 9 bases, with 11 bases between. CDR3: CASSLPRSGTIYF. The CDR3 DNA reads as TGTGCCAGCAGTTTACCCCGTAGCGGCACCATATATTTT.

CDR3 sequence reads: CAISEGLSYEQYV. Written as DNA, the CDR3 is TGTGCCATCAGTGAGGGACTCTCCTACGAGCAGTACGTC. This chain joins TRBV10-3 and TRBJ2-7; D is perhaps TRBD2 (5 bases). The CDR3 loop spans 13 amino acids. The germline CDR1 and CDR2 sequences are ENHRY and SYGVKD. Trimming shortened V by 2 bases and J by 0 bases, and 5 bases separated the two germline ends.

This rearrangement joins TRBV7-2 to TRBJ2-2; TRBD2 aligns across 7 bases. There are 17 residues in the CDR3. From germline, CDR1 is SGHTA and CDR2 FQGNSA. With V trimmed by 5 bases and J by 5 bases, 14 bases remained unmatched. The CDR3 reads CASSPQSSLAQTGELFF. CDR3 nucleotides: TGTGCCAGCAGCCCGCAGTCTTCACTAGCGCAGACCGGGGAGCTGTTTTTT.

The rearrangement uses TRBV4-3 and TRBJ1-5; unclear D gene. The CDR3 runs to 16 residues. Trimming stripped 0 bases from V and 0 bases from J, with 9 bases between. CDR1 and CDR2 from the germline V gene are LGHNA and YSLEER. The CDR3 region is CASSQEHSYSNQPQHF. DNA of the CDR3: TGCGCCAGCAGCCAAGAGCACAGTTATAGCAATCAGCCCCAGCATTTT.

With regard to this clone: In the same sample, other DNA sequences code for this CDR3. The CDR3 protein is CASSDQGQGYEQYF. The CDR3 DNA is TGTGCCAGCAGTGATCAGGGACAGGGATACGAGCAGTACTTC. The V gene is TRBV2, the J gene TRBJ2-7; 9 bases align to TRBD1. The CDR3 loop spans 14 amino acids. Germline V gene data show CDR1 as SNHLY and CDR2 as FYNNEI. After removal of 3 bases from V and 4 bases from J, the junction contained 4 bases not matched to a gene.

V and J are TRBV18 and TRBJ2-2; the match to TRBD2 covers 9 bases. V lost 4 bases to trimming and J lost 1 base; unmatched junction nucleotides: 4. Per the germline V gene, CDR1 is KGHSH and CDR2 is LQKENI. The CDR3 runs 16 residues. CDR3 nucleotide sequence: TGTGCCAGCTCACGTAGCGGGGGCCTGAACACCGGGGAGCTGTTTTTT. Its protein is CASSRSGGLNTGELFF. The entire variable domain, with the rest obtained from reference TRBV18 and TRBJ2-2, is as follows: NAGVMQNPRHLVRRRGQEARLRCSPMKGHSHVYWYRQLPEEGLKFMVYLQKENIIDESGMPKERFSAEFPKEGPSILRIQQVVRGDSAAYFCASSRSGGLNTGELFFGEGSRLTVL.

The genes are TRBV5-1 and TRBJ2-5; no definite D call. The CDR3 contains 13 residues. The germline CDR1 and CDR2 sequences are SGHRS and YFSETQ. V dropped 4 bases and J dropped 1 base, with 8 bases sitting between them. The CDR3 loop is CASSDILQETQYF. The CDR3 DNA reads as TGCGCCAGCAGCGACATACTCCAAGAGACCCAGTACTTC.

This chain connects TRBV12-5 to TRBJ1-1; maybe TRBD1 (6 bases). Germline-derived CDR1 and CDR2 are LGHNT and FRNRAP. The CDR3 loop spans 14 amino acids. The V end lost 6 bases, the J end lost 1 base, and 12 bases lay between the germline ends. Here the CDR3 DNA reads TGTGCTAGTGGCACAGGGTCGGGGAACACTGAAGCTTTCTTT. Translation: CASGTGSGNTEAFF. Full variable domain (rest looked up from reference TRBV12-5 and TRBJ1-1): DARVTQTPRHKVTEMGQEVTMRCQPILGHNTVFWYRQTMMQGLELLAYFRNRAPLDDSGMPKDRFSAEMPDATLATLKIQPSEPRDSAVYFCASGTGSGNTEAFFGQGTRLTVV.